Listed below are T cell receptor beta chains from one sample, sequenced in a study of control samples from healthy donors and cancer patients. The data were produced by immunoSEQ multiplex PCR, yet TCRdb's version contains in-frame clones alone and is incomplete. Of about 95,000 clones listed, around four fifths are singletons. The source material was blood. The receptors here all came from a man aged 30 to 45 in good health. The CDR3 runs from the conserved cysteine through the conserved F or W. A D gene is named only where the DNA matches it firmly. Clone sizes are given selectively: once, few, many, or a class where the clone is expanded.

v_gene,d_gene,abundance,j_gene,CDR3aa,CDR3nt
TRBV30,TRBD1,.,TRBJ2-7,CAWGPNRGSEQYF,TGTGCCTGGGGCCCTAACAGGGGAAGTGAGCAGTACTTC
TRBV5-1,.,.,TRBJ2-1,CASSVQGYEQFF,TGCGCCAGCAGCGTACAGGGCTATGAGCAGTTCTTC
TRBV4-2,.,few,TRBJ1-1,CASSQPTNTEAFF,TGTGCCAGCAGCCAACCGACGAACACTGAAGCTTTCTTT
TRBV3-1/TRBV3-2,.,.,TRBJ2-4,CASSPRHSRKNIQYF,TGTGCCAGCAGCCCAAGACACTCCCGAAAAAACATTCAGTACTTC
TRBV29-1,.,.,TRBJ1-4,CSVVAGYEKLFF,TGCAGCGTTGTCGCAGGATACGAAAAACTGTTTTTT
TRBV28,.,.,TRBJ1-4,CASSLIKGANEKLFF,TGTGCCAGCAGTTTAATAAAAGGGGCTAATGAAAAACTGTTTTTT
TRBV2,.,.,TRBJ2-6,CASSEGPGLTSGANVLTF,TGTGCCAGCAGTGAAGGACCGGGACTTACCTCTGGGGCCAACGTCCTGACTTTC
TRBV5-4,.,once,TRBJ1-2,CASSLKDRGNYGYTF,TGTGCCAGCAGCTTGAAGGACAGAGGGAACTATGGCTACACCTTC
TRBV30,.,.,TRBJ1-1,CAWSRDSTWAEAFF,TGTGCCTGGAGTAGGGACTCCACATGGGCTGAAGCTTTCTTT
TRBV18,TRBD1,.,TRBJ1-1,CASYAGQGFTEAFF,TGTGCCAGCTACGCGGGACAGGGCTTCACTGAAGCTTTCTTT
TRBV6-1,TRBD1,.,TRBJ1-5,CASSATPSGGTQPQHF,TGTGCCAGCAGTGCAACCCCGTCAGGGGGCACGCAGCCCCAGCATTTT
TRBV5-8,.,.,TRBJ1-3,CASSLGGRGGNTIYF,TGTGCCAGCAGCTTGGGAGGAAGGGGTGGAAACACCATATATTTT
TRBV21-1,.,.,TRBJ2-2,CASSSLRGTKNTGELFF,TGTGCCAGCAGCTCATTAAGGGGGACGAAGAACACCGGGGAGCTGTTTTTT
TRBV30,TRBD1,once,TRBJ1-5,CAWRHPGQGNQPQHF,TGTGCCTGGAGACATCCGGGACAGGGTAATCAGCCCCAGCATTTT
TRBV3-1/TRBV3-2,.,.,TRBJ1-1,CASSHMVYTEAFF,TGTGCCAGCAGCCACATGGTGTACACTGAAGCTTTCTTT
TRBV19,.,.,TRBJ1-4,CASSIGGTFEKLFF,TGTGCCAGTAGTATAGGCGGGACGTTTGAAAAACTGTTTTTT
TRBV6-5,.,once,TRBJ2-7,CASSYSRRTYEQYF,TGTGCCAGCAGTTATAGCAGGAGAACCTACGAGCAGTACTTC
TRBV5-1,TRBD2,.,TRBJ2-3,CASSPAGGPGTQYF,TGCGCCAGCAGCCCAGCGGGGGGGCCTGGTACGCAGTATTTT
TRBV10-3,TRBD2,.,TRBJ2-3,CAISPTSGGEIFADTQYF,TGTGCCATCAGCCCGACTAGCGGGGGGGAGATTTTTGCAGATACGCAGTATTTT
TRBV5-6,.,.,TRBJ1-2,CASSFIRGGGYTF,TGTGCCAGCAGCTTCATTCGGGGGGGAGGCTACACCTTC
TRBV15,TRBD1,.,TRBJ1-3,CATSRARDRVSGNTIYF,TGTGCCACCAGCAGAGCTCGGGACAGGGTCTCTGGAAACACCATATATTTT
TRBV7-9,.,.,TRBJ2-5,CASRETRPGAWETQYF,TGTGCCAGCAGGGAAACACGCCCAGGGGCTTGGGAGACCCAGTACTTC
TRBV23-1,.,.,TRBJ1-2,CASSQSTRGGGGYTF,TGCGCCAGCAGTCAATCGACCCGGGGAGGTGGCGGCTACACCTTC
TRBV11-2,TRBD1,large,TRBJ1-3,CASSPGTGGPGSGNTIYF,TGTGCCAGCAGTCCCGGGACAGGGGGCCCCGGCTCTGGAAACACCATATATTTT
TRBV6-4,.,few,TRBJ1-1,CASKREGNTEAFF,TGTGCCAGCAAGAGAGAAGGGAACACTGAAGCTTTCTTT
TRBV24-1,.,.,TRBJ1-1,CATSECGGGPFF,TGTGCCACCAGTGAGTGTGGGGGGGGGCCTTTCTTT
TRBV11-2,TRBD1,.,TRBJ2-2,CASSLLARGLNTGELFF,TGTGCCAGCAGCTTACTCGCCAGGGGGCTGAACACCGGGGAGCTGTTTTTT
TRBV5-6,.,.,TRBJ1-6,CASSLGGSPLHF,TGTGCCAGCAGCCTCGGGGGTTCACCCCTCCACTTT
TRBV7-3,.,.,TRBJ1-1,CASSLLANTEAFF,TGTGCCAGCAGCTTACTGGCTAACACTGAAGCTTTCTTT
TRBV18,.,few,TRBJ1-1,CASSPPAGGTEAFF,TGTGCCAGCTCACCCCCGGCGGGGGGCACTGAAGCTTTCTTT
TRBV25-1,TRBD2,.,TRBJ2-3,CASSERTSGTDTQYF,TGTGCCAGCAGTGAACGGACTAGCGGTACAGATACGCAGTATTTT
TRBV28,.,.,TRBJ1-5,CASTPIDGSNQPQHF,TGTGCCAGCACCCCTATAGACGGTAGCAATCAGCCCCAGCATTTT
TRBV9,.,.,TRBJ1-2,CASSALGGYTF,TGTGCCAGCAGCGCGCTGGGTGGCTACACCTTC
TRBV2,.,.,TRBJ1-2,CASSERDGYTF,TGTGCCAGCAGTGAAAGGGATGGCTACACCTTC
TRBV19,.,.,TRBJ1-3,CASAFLRGGSGNTIYF,TGTGCCAGTGCCTTTCTTCGGGGGGGCTCTGGAAACACCATATATTTT
TRBV12-3/TRBV12-4,.,.,TRBJ1-2,CASSLGSLGGYTF,TGTGCCAGCAGTTTGGGGAGTTTGGGCGGCTACACCTTC
TRBV5-4,TRBD1,.,TRBJ2-5,CASSSVDRAETQYF,TGTGCCAGCAGCTCTGTGGACAGGGCGGAGACCCAGTACTTC
TRBV2,.,.,TRBJ2-1,CADRSSYNEQFF,TGTGCAGACAGAAGCTCCTACAATGAGCAGTTCTTC
TRBV6-6,.,.,TRBJ2-7,CASSLDRRPDEQYF,TGTGCCAGCAGCCTCGACAGAAGGCCGGACGAGCAGTACTTC
TRBV7-9,.,.,TRBJ1-1,CASSLAAAPGAFF,TGTGCCAGCAGCTTAGCGGCGGCGCCGGGAGCTTTCTTT
TRBV6-4,TRBD2,few,TRBJ2-7,CASTTSAGVDEQYF,TGTGCCAGCACTACCTCAGCGGGGGTAGACGAGCAGTACTTC
TRBV30,TRBD1,.,TRBJ1-2,CAWSGQGYGYTF,TGTGCCTGGAGTGGACAGGGGTATGGCTACACCTTC
TRBV19,.,.,TRBJ2-7,CASRSGTYEQYF,TGTGCCAGTAGGTCCGGGACCTACGAGCAGTACTTC
TRBV7-9,.,.,TRBJ1-5,CASSLEGRPNQPQHF,TGTGCCAGCAGCTTAGAAGGGAGACCCAATCAGCCCCAGCATTTT
TRBV3-1/TRBV3-2,.,.,TRBJ1-3,CASSQGLLTNSGNTIYF,TGTGCCAGCAGCCAAGGATTACTTACTAACTCTGGAAACACCATATATTTT
TRBV27,.,.,TRBJ1-1,CASSLAGMNTEAFF,TGTGCCAGCAGTTTAGCTGGGATGAACACTGAAGCTTTCTTT
TRBV15,.,.,TRBJ1-6,CATSRDRQNNSPLHF,TGTGCCACCAGCAGAGATAGACAGAACAATTCACCCCTCCACTTT
TRBV6-5,TRBD1,.,TRBJ1-4,CASTTGGGEKLFF,TGTGCCAGCACGACAGGGGGCGGTGAAAAACTGTTTTTT
TRBV5-1,.,once,TRBJ1-4,CASSSGQSATNEKLFF,TGCGCCAGCAGCTCGGGACAAAGTGCAACTAATGAAAAACTGTTTTTT
TRBV10-3,.,once,TRBJ2-1,CAISESTGETEQFF,TGTGCCATCAGTGAGTCGACGGGGGAGACCGAGCAGTTCTTC
TRBV5-1,TRBD1,once,TRBJ1-6,CASSSGQGGNSPLHF,TGCGCCAGCAGCTCGGGACAGGGTGGGAATTCACCCCTCCACTTT
TRBV20-1,.,.,TRBJ2-7,CSASLSGTHYEQYF,TGCAGTGCTAGTCTTAGTGGAACTCACTACGAGCAGTACTTC
TRBV7-9,.,.,TRBJ1-1,CASSTPETNTEAFF,TGTGCCAGCAGCACGCCTGAGACTAACACTGAAGCTTTCTTT
TRBV5-1,.,few,TRBJ2-4,CASSLVSGPYPENIQYF,TGCGCCAGCAGCTTGGTTAGTGGCCCTTACCCCGAAAACATTCAGTACTTC
TRBV27,.,.,TRBJ2-3,CASSLRTSTDTQYF,TGTGCCAGCAGTTTAAGGACTAGCACAGATACGCAGTATTTT
TRBV6-5,TRBD1,few,TRBJ1-5,CASRVMTGNQPQHF,TGTGCCAGCAGGGTAATGACAGGGAATCAGCCCCAGCATTTT
TRBV21-1,.,.,TRBJ2-3,CASSKGVGPSTDTQYF,TGTGCCAGCAGCAAAGGAGTCGGGCCTAGCACAGATACGCAGTATTTT
TRBV10-3,.,.,TRBJ1-5,CATSRGENQPQHF,TGTGCCACTTCCAGGGGAGAAAATCAGCCCCAGCATTTT
TRBV12-3/TRBV12-4,.,few,TRBJ1-5,CASRGGGQPQHF,TGTGCCAGCAGGGGGGGCGGCCAGCCCCAGCATTTT
TRBV2,.,.,TRBJ2-2,CASSDPLGRNTGELFF,TGTGCCAGCAGTGACCCCCTAGGCAGAAACACCGGGGAGCTGTTTTTT